Reported below is one TCR beta chain. Patients were ineligible given autoimmune disease history or systemic immunosuppression. The CDR3 extends over 14 amino acids. With 6 bases removed from V and 0 bases from J, the gap between germline ends came to 11 bases. Germline V lookup: CDR1 MNHEY, CDR2 SMNVEV (reference sequence). Sequencing was performed with immunoSEQ multiplex PCR; in TCRdb, only in-frame clones are kept and a portion is missing. Altogether about 69,000 clones are present, around 91% being singletons, with the ten largest covering under 7%. These data belong to a study of OX40 agonist ivuxolimab in advanced cancers. Study as a whole: Of the patients, three showed partial responses, one with hepatocellular carcinoma and two with cutaneous melanoma.

The receptor comes from an adult with an advanced solid tumor such as melanoma, head and neck, liver or kidney cancer. The sequences come from CD4+ or CD8+ T cells sorted from blood, collected in a trial of the OX40 agonist ivuxolimab. This sequence joins TRBV27 and TRBJ1-2; D might be TRBD1 (5 bases). The CDR3 DNA reads TGTGCCAGCAGCCTGGGGGGAGCTAACTATGGCTACACCTTC. Translation gives CASSLGGANYGYTF.